A single sample is the source of the 2 T cell receptor beta chains below, sequenced in a study of blood T cells in healthy people across ages. A second PCR of roughly 7 to 11 cycles used a sample-barcoded 5' primer and a J-beta primer mix. MiXCR, applied by TCRdb to the 5' RACE reads, yields one record per CDR3 protein. The profile shows roughly 1,100,000 distinct CDR3 sequences, almost 25% of them singletons. These data also formed part of another study, on T cells of mothers and their children.

The sequencing sample was made of blood. Every receptor here comes from a girl aged 2 to 9 in good health.

In this sample, this clonotype turned up a few times. The chain has TRBV7-2 and TRBJ2-3; D gene unclear. Between the trimmed V and J ends, which lost 4 bases and 2 bases, there was a span of 22 bases. Germline CDR1 and CDR2: SGHTA and FQGNSA. This CDR3 is 18 amino acids long. CDR3 DNA: TGTGCCAGCAGCTCAATGCGGAACCGCATCAGCCTCACAGATACGCAGTATTTT. Its translation is CASSSMRNRISLTDTQYF. The full variable domain, completed using reference TRBV7-2 and TRBJ2-3, is GAGVSQSPSNKVTEKGKDVELRCDPISGHTALYWYRQSLGQGLEFLIYFQGNSAPDKSGLPSDRFSAERTGGSVSTLTIQRTQQEDSAVYLCASSSMRNRISLTDTQYFGPGTRLTVL.

Notes on this clonotype: Relative to the germline gene, one junction end is altered; a read error may explain this. This chain connects TRBV6-5 to TRBJ2-1, with 8 positions matching TRBD1. Germline assignment: CDR1 MNHEY and CDR2 SVGAGI. This CDR3 comprises 14 residues. The CDR3 is CASSWDRRYNEQFF. The CDR3 DNA reads TGTGCCAGCAGTTGGGACAGGAGATACAATGAACAGTTCTTC.